Presented here are 30 T cell receptor beta chains from one specimen sequenced in a study of CD8+CD57+ T cells in acquired aplastic anemia. Genomic DNA acted as the template from which TCR beta VDJ combination and CDR3 sequence profiling were carried out. One entry per CDR3 protein, called by TCRdb with MiXCR from the reads. The sample contains about 130,000 distinct CDR3 sequences, 40% to 60% of which appear only once. The sample was sorted CD4+, CD8+, or CD8+CD57+ T cells (not recorded which) from PBMCs. These receptors were collected from a human donor in good health, serving as a control.

In its sample, this clonotype was seen many times. The J gene is TRBJ1-3, the V gene TRBV3-1; D remains unclear. The CDR3 is 20 residues long. The V end lost 2 bases, the J end lost 4 bases, and 27 bases lay between the germline ends. Germline assignment: CDR1 LGHDT and CDR2 YNNKEL (reference sequence). The CDR3 is CASSQTTREAPERRGNTIYF. In DNA form, the CDR3 reads TGTGCCAGCAGCCAAACCACCCGAGAGGCCCCGGAACGGAGAGGAAACACCATATATTTT.

The chain uses TRBV15 and TRBJ2-4, with a tentative D call TRBD2 (5 bases). Germline V gene data show CDR1 as LNHNV and CDR2 as YYDKDF (reference sequence). The V and J ends lost 1 base and 6 bases respectively, with 10 bases between them. The CDR3 has 14 amino acids. DNA of the CDR3: TGTGCCACCAGCAGAGGCGGGTCTGGAAACATTCAGTACTTC. Translation: CATSRGGSGNIQYF.

Ten or more counts support this clonotype. The chain couples TRBV25-1 to TRBJ1-1; no firm D call. Germline loops: CDR1 MGHDK, CDR2 SYGVNS. The CDR3 length is 13 residues. V lost 5 bases and J lost 2, with 9 bases in between. CDR3 DNA sequence: TGTGCCAGCAGTCTCTCTGCAAACACTGAAGCTTTCTTT. Encoded protein: CASSLSANTEAFF.

This clonotype was seen repeatedly, ten times or more. The chain links TRBV12-3 or TRBV12-4 to TRBJ2-2; D may match TRBD1 or TRBD2 (6 bases each). The CDR3 contains 15 residues. V lost 2 bases and J lost 3, with 10 bases in between. CDR3 nucleotide sequence: TGTGCCAGCAGTTTATGGGGGGCGGACACCGGGGAGCTGTTTTTT. Protein: CASSLWGADTGELFF.

The chain carries TRBV29-1 and TRBJ2-1; D gene unclear. CDR1 and CDR2 from the germline V gene are SQVTM and ANQGSEA. The V gene lost 6 bases and the J gene lost 6 bases, with 15 bases spanning the gap. CDR3 length equals 13 residues. The CDR3 sequence is CSVLNGRFNEQFF. For the CDR3, the DNA is TGCAGCGTGCTGAATGGGCGATTCAATGAGCAGTTCTTC.

The chain combines TRBV29-1 with TRBJ1-1; 7 bases fit TRBD1. The germline V gene has CDR1 SQVTM and CDR2 ANQGSEA. This CDR3 has 14 residues. The ends lost 3 bases at V and 4 bases at J; junction bases unmatched: 8. Written as DNA, the CDR3 is TGCAGCGTTGATGGTCGGCAGGGGGTCACTGAAGCTTTCTTT. Translation: CSVDGRQGVTEAFF.

On this clonotype itself: This sequence may be a read error, since a much larger clone differs from it by one base. CDR3 region: CASSQGGRGLGDRLDTQYF. The CDR3 coding sequence is TGTGCCAGCAGCCAAGGTGGTCGGGGGCTTGGAGATAGGTTAGATACGCAGTATTTT. This sequence joins TRBV3-1 and TRBJ2-3, with D tentatively TRBD1 or TRBD2 (6 bases each). Germline V gives CDR1 LGHDT, CDR2 YNNKEL (reference sequence). V lost 1 base to trimming and J lost 5 bases, with 25 bases between them. The CDR3 sequence is 19 residues long.

The chain has TRBV19 and TRBJ1-4; D is undetermined. CDR3 size: 14 residues. The V end was cut by 3 bases, the J end by 6 bases, with 11 bases between. The V gene's germline CDR1 is LNHDA and CDR2 SQIVND (reference sequence). CDR3 sequence: CASSMRAVDEKLFF. CDR3 sequence (DNA): TGTGCCAGTAGTATGAGGGCAGTGGATGAAAAACTGTTTTTT.

In this sample, this clonotype turned up many times. The rearrangement joins TRBV10-3 to TRBJ1-1, with a possible D match to TRBD1 (5 bases). Germline V CDR1 and CDR2: ENHRY, SYGVKD. V was shortened by 9 bases and J by 5 bases, with 13 bases between the two germline ends. This CDR3 region has 12 residues. CDR3 nucleotide sequence: TGTGCCATGTCCGGGGGGAGGACTGAAGCTTTCTTT. Its protein product is CAMSGGRTEAFF.

In regard to this clonotype: Just one base apart from a much larger clone, this may be a read error. V and J are TRBV12-3 or TRBV12-4 and TRBJ1-1; D remains unclear. The CDR3 contains 14 residues. CDR3 residues: CPSSFAGRDTEAFF. The CDR3 nucleotides are TGTCCCAGCAGTTTCGCTGGTCGGGACACTGAAGCTTTCTTT.

This clonotype was counted many times. This chain connects TRBV13 to TRBJ2-5; possibly TRBD2 for D (6 bases). Per the germline V gene, CDR1 is PRHDT and CDR2 is FYEKMQ (reference sequence). The CDR3 extends over 17 amino acids. Trimming cost V 4 bases and J 6 bases, with 24 bases left between them. CDR3 amino acids: CASSSIPRESSSKTQYF. The CDR3 DNA follows: TGTGCCAGCAGCTCCATCCCTCGGGAGAGTAGCTCTAAGACCCAGTACTTC.

This chain connects TRBV19 to TRBJ1-2, with a tentative D call TRBD1 (6 bases). Trimming took 7 bases from V and 5 from J, leaving 17 bases between them. This CDR3 has 14 amino acids. The V gene's germline CDR1 is LNHDA and CDR2 SQIVND (reference sequence). The CDR3 region is CASNEGGESYGYTF. DNA of the CDR3: TGTGCCAGTAACGAGGGGGGTGAATCTTATGGCTACACCTTC. Drawing the rest from reference TRBV19 and TRBJ1-2, the complete variable domain is DGGITQSPKYLFRKEGQNVTLSCEQNLNHDAMYWYRQDPGQGLRLIYYSQIVNDFQKGDIAEGYSVSREKKESFPLTVTSAQKNPTAFYLCASNEGGESYGYTFGSGTRLTVV.

The chain carries TRBV29-1 and TRBJ2-2, with TRBD1 as a possible D gene (6 bases). The CDR3 loop spans 13 amino acids. Germline V gene sequence: CDR1 SQVTM, CDR2 ANQGSEA. V lost 0 bases and J 6 bases, leaving 8 bases between the germline ends. The CDR3 loop is CSVEEGGSGELFF. CDR3 nucleotides: TGCAGCGTTGAAGAAGGGGGATCCGGGGAGCTGTTTTTT.

In this sample, this clonotype turned up once. Compared with germline, one end of the junction differs, possibly owing to a read error. The V call is TRBV7-8, the J call TRBJ2-1, with 9 bases lining up with TRBD1. The germline V gene encodes CDR1 SGHVS and CDR2 FQNEAQ. The CDR3 has 15 residues. CDR3 residues: CASSSGQGTYNEQLF. CDR3 DNA: TGTGCCAGCAGCTCCGGACAGGGGACCTACAATGAGCAGCTCTTC. The full variable domain, with the rest looked up from reference TRBV7-8 and TRBJ2-1, is GAGVSQSPRYKVAKRGQDVALRCDPISGHVSLFWYQQALGQGPEFLTYFQNEAQLDKSGLPSDRFFAERPEGSVSTLKIQRTQQEDSAVYLCASSSGQGTYNEQLFGPGTRLTVL.

The chain links TRBV5-1 to TRBJ2-5, with D hard to call. There are 12 residues in the CDR3. Germline V lookup: CDR1 SGHRS, CDR2 YFSETQ. V dropped 1 base and J dropped 5 bases, with 6 bases sitting between them. DNA of the CDR3: TGCGCCAGCAGCTTGCGGCCCGAGACCCAGTACTTC. Protein sequence: CASSLRPETQYF. The complete variable domain, with remaining parts taken from reference TRBV5-1 and TRBJ2-5, reads KAGVTQTPRYLIKTRGQQVTLSCSPISGHRSVSWYQQTPGQGLQFLFEYFSETQRNKGNFPGRFSGRQFSNSRSEMNVSTLELGDSALYLCASSLRPETQYFGPGTRLLVL.

This chain joins TRBV19 and TRBJ1-1; a possible D gene is TRBD1 (5 bases). The V end lost 4 bases, the J end lost 6 bases, and 12 bases lay between the germline ends. Germline V lookup: CDR1 LNHDA, CDR2 SQIVND (reference sequence). This CDR3 region has 13 residues. CDR3 protein: CASSKGVSSEAFF. The CDR3 DNA reads as TGTGCCAGTAGTAAAGGGGTCAGCTCTGAAGCTTTCTTT.

The chain links TRBV7-2 to TRBJ2-3; 7 bases agree with TRBD1. Trimming at V came to 10 bases and at J to 1 base, leaving 5 bases not matched to a gene. Germline CDR1 is SGHTA and CDR2 is FQGNSA. CDR3 length equals 13 residues. Written as DNA, the CDR3 is TGTGCCATCAGTGGACAGGGCACAGATACGCAGTATTTT. Translating gives CAISGQGTDTQYF.

This clonotype is classed as medium-sized (0.01 to 0.1%). The chain carries TRBV10-3 and TRBJ2-5; TRBD2 aligns across 7 bases. This CDR3 region has 13 residues. Trimming cost V 6 bases and J 5 bases; bases outside gene matches: 6. CDR1 and CDR2 from the germline V gene are ENHRY and SYGVKD. DNA for the CDR3: TGTGCCATCAGCGCGGGGGAGCGGGAGACCCAGTACTTC. Translating gives CAISAGERETQYF.

In its sample, this clonotype was seen a few times. A much larger clone lies one base from this, so it may be a read error. The chain links TRBV20-1 to TRBJ2-7; 8 bases agree with TRBD2. CDR1 and CDR2 from the germline V gene are DFQATT and SNEGSKA (reference sequence). The CDR3 covers 15 residues. V lost 6 bases, J lost 9 bases, and 19 bases stayed unmatched. CDR3 nucleotide sequence: TGCAGTGCCACCCGAGGCGGGGGGCCCATCGACGGGCAGTACTTC. This gives the protein CSATRGGGPIDGQYF.

The rearrangement joins TRBV4-1 to TRBJ2-5; D remains unclear. Germline CDR1 reads MGHRA; CDR2 reads YSYEKL. Trimming left V 1 base short and J 5 bases short, with 8 bases between. The CDR3 runs 13 residues. DNA of the CDR3: TGCGCCAGCAGCCAAGCGGGTCGGGAGACCCAGTACTTC. This sequence encodes CASSQAGRETQYF.

The chain couples TRBV15 to TRBJ2-1; 7 bases align to TRBD2. After removal of 1 base from V and 8 bases from J, the junction contained 5 bases not matched to a gene. Germline values: CDR1 LNHNV, CDR2 YYDKDF (reference sequence). There are 14 residues in the CDR3. CDR3 in DNA: TGTGCCACCAGCAGAGGGGGAGGGCTCGATGAGCAGTTCTTC. Encoded protein: CATSRGGGLDEQFF. Supplemented by reference TRBV15 and TRBJ2-1, the full variable domain reads DAMVIQNPRYQVTQFGKPVTLSCSQTLNHNVMYWYQQKSSQAPKLLFHYYDKDFNNEADTPDNFQSRRPNTSFCFLDIRSPGLGDTAMYLCATSRGGGLDEQFFGPGTRLTVL.

The V gene is TRBV20-1, the J gene TRBJ1-1, with D perhaps TRBD1 (5 bases). Germline CDR1 is DFQATT and CDR2 is SNEGSKA (reference sequence). Trimming took off 0 bases at V and 11 bases at J, with 19 bases between the two ends. This CDR3 has 14 amino acids. The chain's CDR3 is CSARDVTGGEKAFF. CDR3 DNA sequence: TGCAGTGCTAGAGATGTAACGGGGGGTGAGAAGGCTTTCTTT.

J is TRBJ1-1 and V is TRBV2; perhaps TRBD1 as D (5 bases). Germline CDR1 and CDR2: SNHLY and FYNNEI. There are 13 residues in the CDR3. Trimming stripped 7 bases from V and 1 base from J, with 10 bases between. The DNA of the CDR3 is TGTGCCAGCATGCTGGGGGGGAACACTGAAGCTTTCTTT. This encodes CASMLGGNTEAFF.

This clonotype was found many times. The chain recombines TRBV7-9 with TRBJ2-7; no clear D. The germline V and J ends were trimmed by 1 base and 1 base, with 11 bases remaining between them. Per the germline V gene, CDR1 is SEHNR and CDR2 is FQNEAQ (reference sequence). This CDR3 is 15 amino acids long. The chain's CDR3 is CASSLVVSFSYEQYF. CDR3 nucleotide sequence: TGTGCCAGCAGCTTAGTGGTCAGTTTTTCCTACGAGCAGTACTTC.

This clonotype was detected only once. With a much larger clone just one base away, this may be a read error. The V call is TRBV20-1, the J call TRBJ1-1; 7 nucleotides match TRBD1. The trim removed 1 base at V and 0 bases at J, leaving 5 bases unmatched. CDR1 and CDR2 from the germline V gene are DFQATT and SNEGSKA (reference sequence). The CDR3 has 15 residues. The CDR3 sequence: CSARVQGSMNTEAFF. CDR3 sequence (DNA): TGCAGTGCTAGAGTACAGGGGAGTATGAACACTGAAGCTTTCTTT.

A remark on this clonotype: The conserved closing phenylalanine or tryptophan is absent in this CDR3, likely reflecting a read error. CDR3 loop: CASSTQGQGTEAFL. In DNA, the CDR3 is TGTGCCAGCAGTACCCAGGGTCAGGGGACTGAAGCTTTCCTT. The chain is built from TRBV6-5 and TRBJ1-1; possibly TRBD1 for D (6 bases). The CDR3 has 14 residues. The V gene's germline CDR1 is MNHEY and CDR2 SVGAGI. V was shortened by 5 bases and J by 5 bases, with 15 bases between the two germline ends.

The sample holds a few counts of this clonotype. The chain uses TRBV2 and TRBJ1-5; the D gene is possibly TRBD1 (5 bases). Trimming cost V 6 bases and J 4 bases, with 13 bases left between them. CDR3 length: 14 amino acids. Germline CDR1 SNHLY, CDR2 FYNNEI. The CDR3 reads CASRGADGNQPQHF. The CDR3, as DNA: TGTGCCAGCAGAGGGGCTGACGGGAATCAGCCCCAGCATTTT.

This sequence joins TRBV24-1 and TRBJ1-2; D call uncertain. In germline, CDR1 is KGHDR, CDR2 SFDVKD. The V and J ends lost 3 bases and 5 bases respectively, with 12 bases between them. This CDR3 spans 14 amino acids. The CDR3 sequence: CATSDVRAPYGYTF. Here the CDR3 DNA reads TGTGCCACCAGTGATGTCCGGGCCCCGTATGGCTACACCTTC.

In this sample, this clonotype turned up many times. The chain links TRBV12-3 or TRBV12-4 to TRBJ2-2; D may be TRBD1 (5 bases). The CDR3 loop spans 14 amino acids. V was cut by 5 bases and J by 4 bases, with 11 bases left in between. The CDR3 reads CASSPFGATGELFF. The CDR3 DNA reads TGTGCCAGCAGTCCCTTTGGGGCCACCGGGGAGCTGTTTTTT.

This chain connects TRBV7-6 to TRBJ1-2; no definite D call. The V end lost 3 bases, the J end lost 1 base, and 6 bases lay between the germline ends. The length of the CDR3 is 13 residues. CDR1 and CDR2 (germline): SGHVS, FNYEAQ. The CDR3 region has the DNA TGTGCCAGCAGCTTGGAGCTTAACTATGGCTACACCTTC. Its translation: CASSLELNYGYTF.